This T cell receptor beta chain was captured by sequencing in a study of blood T cell repertoires in COVID-19. In the study overall: Acute and convalescent COVID-19 specimens originated in the United States, Italy and Spain. T cells, B-cell-depleted T cells, or PBMCs supplied cDNA or gDNA.

Those enrolled, adults aged roughly 18 to 89 years, came from around 24 US areas. What the recovered Cohort 3 donors had was two negative PCRs, clearance, or symptom resolution. Germline lookup yields CDR1 SGDLS and CDR2 YYNGEE. Trimming removed 6 bases from V and 2 bases from J; junction bases left unmatched: 5. The CDR3 consists of 14 residues. Measured with immunoSEQ multiplex PCR; TCRdb has only the in-frame clones, and not every one. This table holds almost 500,000 clones, roughly nine tenths found once. The chain uses TRBV9 and TRBJ2-3; 8 nucleotides line up with TRBD1. The sample taken for sequencing was PBMCs or T cells enriched from blood (not recorded which). The clonotype was recovered from a woman between 55 and 75 years old who had recovered from COVID-19. DNA for the CDR3: TGTGCCAGCACCAGGGGGCATACCACAGATACGCAGTATTTT. This sequence encodes CASTRGHTTDTQYF.